This TCR beta chain was captured by sequencing in a study of PD-L1 blockade in urothelial cancer (dated by TCRdb to 2016 to 2017). With respect to the entire study: Every patient began therapy in the mid-2010s and was given atezolizumab 1,200 mg intravenously every 3 weeks. About 85% of the roughly 29 patients were males with bladder-origin urothelial cancer, and about 65% of the roughly 30 reported a prior smoking history. Somatic, immune and clinical correlates of response to PD-L1 blockade with atezolizumab in urothelial cancer were the focus of an exploratory multi-omic analysis. Durable clinical benefit was defined as a progression-free survival longer than 6 months, and TCR features were additionally tested against progression-free survival and overall survival. Pretreatment tumor samples, along with matched peripheral blood serially collected before and after atezolizumab treatment, were subjected to TCR sequencing. Blood samples gave median yields of around 150,000 T cells and 82,636 unique TCRs, along with a median clonality of roughly 0.08. In the same patients who had TCR sequencing, pretreatment tumors also underwent whole exome sequencing and RNA sequencing. An ECOG performance status of 0 or 1 was recorded for the patients, and 0 to 3 prior chemotherapy regimens had been received by the patients. Blood samples were analyzed 3 weeks after the start of treatment (second dose) and 6 weeks after the start of treatment. Some 29 patients had pretreatment blood TCR-seq, about 25 had at least one posttreatment blood collection, and about 25 had tumor TCR-seq. Durable clinical benefit was achieved by nine patients but not by the remaining 20. General conclusions and limits of the study: Because the sample size was small (n ≈ 30) and many of the analyses were exploratory, the results are meant to be hypothesis-generating. A pretreatment peripheral blood TCR clonality below the median was linked to improved progression-free and overall survival. At 3 weeks after the start of treatment, tumor-associated TCR clones in peripheral blood had expanded more in patients with durable benefit (n of about 22, p = 0.022).

A total of around 30 patients with locally advanced or metastatic urothelial carcinoma, treated at Memorial Sloan Kettering on a trial protocol, made up the cohort. Peripheral blood mononuclear cells were collected from each patient pretreatment and during treatment, giving between 1 and 8 total time points per patient. The Qiagen DNeasy Blood extraction kit was used to purify genomic DNA from total PBMCs and tumor samples. PBMCs were collected pretreatment and during treatment, and were isolated and stored as previously described. Synthetic TCR analog templates were spiked into each PCR to estimate absolute template abundance from read counts. TCRbeta CDR3 regions were amplified from genomic DNA with bias-controlled V and J gene primers using the immunoSEQ assay. Sequencing of rearranged TCRbeta segments was done at approximately 20X coverage. On the study's bioinformatics: Clustering was used to correct sequencing errors, and CDR3s were annotated against IMGT to assign V, D and J genes. Downstream analyses used only productive TCRbeta rearrangements, leaving out any out-of-frame or stop-codon sequences. Clonality was calculated as one minus the Shannon entropy normalized by the log of the number of unique productive sequences. Clones differing between time points or between blood and tumor were identified by Fisher's exact test with Benjamini-Hochberg correction at adjusted p below 0.01. What TCRdb holds here is the immuneACCESS table cut down to in-frame rearrangements. Part of the clones is not present; checked against another copy, under half of the missing clones reflect an unresolved V gene, and the others are unexplained. The V and J calls and the clone size are those of that table, but D and trimming were determined from the DNA. A total of more than 85,000 clones appear in this sample, over 80% of them only once. The top ten hold around 0.9% of the sample.

About this clone itself: Its recognized antigen is unknown. Base qualities are not at hand, and no much larger clone is one base apart.

The CDR3, from cysteine to phenylalanine, totals 17 residues. Solely the CDR3 DNA is kept, with 51 bases framed from the first base. For this chain, trimming is 6 bases at the V end and 1 base at the J end, and the number of junction bases without a gene match is 8. Taken from the germline V gene (reference sequence), the CDR1 and CDR2 loops are LNHNV and YYDKDF. The rearrangement combines TRBV15 with TRBJ2-1; the central 11 bases match TRBD2. Material: PBMCs, obtained around atezolizumab (anti-PD-L1) treatment. This clonotype was sampled from a woman aged 80 or over with urothelial cancer. The DNA sequence follows: TGTGCCACCAGACCAACTAGCGGGAGTGGGTCCTACAATGAGCAGTTCTTC. It specifies CATRPTSGSGSYNEQFF. With the portions outside the CDR3 filled from the reference TRBV15 and TRBJ2-1 genes, the complete variable region becomes DAMVIQNPRYQVTQFGKPVTLSCSQTLNHNVMYWYQQKSSQAPKLLFHYYDKDFNNEADTPDNFQSRRPNTSFCFLDIRSPGLGDTAMYLCATRPTSGSGSYNEQFFGPGTRLTVL.